Following are 18 T cell receptor beta chains from one sample sequenced in a study of cytomegalovirus exposure and HLA in healthy donors (dated by TCRdb to the late 2010s). The method was the immunoSEQ multiplex PCR assay. A mixture of 60 forward primers for TCR Vbeta segments and 13 reverse primers for TCR Jbeta segments was used in the multiplex PCR. Sourced from immuneACCESS, this table was stored by TCRdb with only in-frame sequences that have V and J called. A share of the clones is absent; for the studies checked, an unresolved V gene accounts for under half, and the remainder has no known explanation. In this sample the table shows roughly 220,000 clones, 70% of which occur a single time. The top ten hold less than 3% of the sample. The sample was PBMCs. The receptors shown here come from a man aged 35-49 years in good health and CMV-seropositive.

The chain recombines TRBV5-1 with TRBJ2-1; D unclear. V lost 0 bases and J 4 bases, leaving 14 bases between the germline ends. The CDR3 is 16 amino acids. Germline V gene sequence: CDR1 SGHRS, CDR2 YFSETQ. The CDR3 DNA reads TGCGCCAGCAGCTTGGGCTCTATAGTTCCATACAATGAGCAGTTCTTC. It yields the protein CASSLGSIVPYNEQFF. Complete variable domain (other parts from reference TRBV5-1 and TRBJ2-1): KAGVTQTPRYLIKTRGQQVTLSCSPISGHRSVSWYQQTPGQGLQFLFEYFSETQRNKGNFPGRFSGRQFSNSRSEMNVSTLELGDSALYLCASSLGSIVPYNEQFFGPGTRLTVL.

The chain couples TRBV18 to TRBJ1-3, with 8 bases that match TRBD1. The germline gives CDR1 KGHSH, CDR2 LQKENI. The CDR3 loop spans 18 amino acids. The ends lost 3 bases at V and 8 bases at J; junction bases unmatched: 18. CDR3 protein: CASSPLLTGVAEVDTIYF. The DNA of the CDR3 is TGTGCCAGCTCACCTTTGTTGACAGGGGTCGCGGAGGTGGACACCATATATTTT.

As concerns this clone: A read error may account for a junction end that differs from germline. The same CDR3 can be traced to other DNA sequences in this sample. This sequence joins TRBV5-6 and TRBJ1-4, with 7 bases fitting TRBD1. There are 14 residues in the CDR3. Germline V lookup: CDR1 SGHDT, CDR2 YYEEEE. The CDR3 sequence is CASSLSRTGGKLFF. The CDR3 nucleotides read TGTGCTAGCAGCTTGAGTAGGACAGGAGGGAAACTGTTTTTT.

This rearrangement joins TRBV18 to TRBJ2-3; 10 positions match TRBD1. Germline trimming cut 6 bases from V and 3 bases from J; bases unmatched to any gene: 6. This CDR3 has 15 amino acids. Germline V gene lookup returns CDR1 KGHSH and CDR2 LQKENI. The CDR3 reads CASSRRTGGTDTQYF. In DNA, the CDR3 is TGTGCCAGCTCGCGGAGGACAGGGGGAACAGATACGCAGTATTTT. The full variable domain, its missing parts supplied by reference TRBV18 and TRBJ2-3, is NAGVMQNPRHLVRRRGQEARLRCSPMKGHSHVYWYRQLPEEGLKFMVYLQKENIIDESGMPKERFSAEFPKEGPSILRIQQVVRGDSAAYFCASSRRTGGTDTQYFGPGTRLTVL.

The chain joins TRBV5-1 to TRBJ2-1; 9 nucleotides align to TRBD2. CDR3 length: 16 amino acids. The ends lost 0 bases at V and 10 bases at J; junction bases unmatched: 11. The germline V gene encodes CDR1 SGHRS and CDR2 YFSETQ. The CDR3 reads CASSLDAAGGRSEQFF. In DNA form, the CDR3 reads TGCGCCAGCAGCTTGGACGCGGCGGGGGGGCGGTCGGAGCAGTTCTTC.

This clone was seen only once. V and J are TRBV5-1 and TRBJ2-5; TRBD1 matches 7 bases. The DNA matches TRBJ2-7 better at its end, which makes the J call doubtful. The CDR3 loop spans 17 amino acids. From germline, CDR1 is SGHRS and CDR2 YFSETQ. The CDR3 coding sequence is TGCGCCAGCAGCTTGGGGACAGGCTACTCCAGCTCCTACGAGCAGTACTTC. Protein product: CASSLGTGYSSSYEQYF.

CDR3 region: CASSLLGRTNTGELFF. The CDR3 DNA follows: TGTGCCAGCAGCTTGTTAGGGAGAACGAACACCGGGGAGCTGTTTTTT. The genes are TRBV5-8 and TRBJ2-2, with a possible D match to TRBD2 (5 bases). CDR3 length: 16 amino acids. Germline values: CDR1 SGHTS, CDR2 YDEGEE. Trimming left V 1 base short and J 0 bases short, with 10 bases between.

V usage is TRBV28 and J usage is TRBJ1-2; D call uncertain. The CDR3 is 11 amino acids. V shed 7 bases and J shed 1 base, with 4 bases lying between them. Germline V gene lookup returns CDR1 MDHEN and CDR2 SYDVKM. The CDR3 is CASNSNYGYTF. In DNA, the CDR3 is TGTGCCAGCAACAGTAACTATGGCTACACCTTC.

The chain links TRBV7-8 to TRBJ2-3; D may be TRBD2 (5 bases). V lost 0 bases to trimming and J lost 0 bases, with 13 bases between them. The CDR3 sequence is 17 residues long. From germline, CDR1 is SGHVS and CDR2 FQNEAQ. CDR3 in amino acids: CASSLAGGRTSTDTQYF. CDR3 coding DNA: TGTGCCAGCAGCTTAGCGGGCGGGCGTACTAGCACAGATACGCAGTATTTT.

This chain links TRBV18 with TRBJ2-5, with unresolved D. Trimming took 0 bases from V and 2 from J, leaving 7 bases between them. Germline CDR1 KGHSH, CDR2 LQKENI. The CDR3 totals 14 residues. The CDR3 DNA sequence: TGTGCCAGCTCACCACCCAGTTTACAAGAGACCCAGTACTTC. Protein product: CASSPPSLQETQYF. Combining the CDR3 with reference TRBV18 and TRBJ2-5 gives the whole variable domain NAGVMQNPRHLVRRRGQEARLRCSPMKGHSHVYWYRQLPEEGLKFMVYLQKENIIDESGMPKERFSAEFPKEGPSILRIQQVVRGDSAAYFCASSPPSLQETQYFGPGTRLLVL.

This rearrangement joins TRBV10-1 to TRBJ1-5; D call uncertain. Looked up from germline, CDR1 is WNHNN and CDR2 is SYGVQD (reference sequence). The CDR3 length is 16 residues. V lost 4 bases, J lost 2 bases, and 15 bases lay in between. The CDR3 sequence is CASSGWAGCGNQPQHF. The CDR3 nucleotides read TGCGCCAGCAGTGGGTGGGCTGGGTGCGGCAATCAGCCCCAGCATTTT.

In this sample, this clone turned up once. The chain is built from TRBV5-8 and TRBJ1-2; TRBD1 matches at 8 bases. CDR3 size: 14 residues. After removal of 0 bases from V and 6 bases from J, the junction contained 4 bases not matched to a gene. Germline loops: CDR1 SGHTS, CDR2 YDEGEE. CDR3 nucleotide sequence: TGTGCCAGCAGCTTGGCAGGGGGCTATGATGGCTACACCTTC. Its protein is CASSLAGGYDGYTF.

This rearrangement joins TRBV5-1 to TRBJ2-7; TRBD2 aligns across 12 bases. Germline V lookup: CDR1 SGHRS, CDR2 YFSETQ. The trim removed 4 bases at V and 0 bases at J, leaving 5 bases unmatched. CDR3 length: 16 residues. The CDR3 is CASSATSGGFSYEQYF. The CDR3 DNA is TGCGCCAGCAGCGCGACTAGCGGGGGATTCTCCTACGAGCAGTACTTC.

This clone was seen a handful of times. The gene calls are TRBV19 and TRBJ2-7, with 9 nucleotides matching TRBD1. This CDR3 contains 15 residues. V lost 5 bases and J lost 3; bases outside the gene matches: 8. Germline assignment: CDR1 LNHDA and CDR2 SQIVND (reference sequence). CDR3 sequence reads: CASSGDDRGYYEQYF. CDR3 bases: TGTGCCAGTAGTGGGGATGACAGGGGGTACTACGAGCAGTACTTC.

The CDR3 region has the DNA TGTGCCAGCAGCGTAGCTGTTAACAATGAGCAGTTCTTC. Translated, it gives CASSVAVNNEQFF. This rearrangement joins TRBV9 to TRBJ2-1; D ambiguous. CDR3 length: 13 residues. The V gene's germline CDR1 is SGDLS and CDR2 YYNGEE. V was trimmed by 0 bases and J by 5 bases, leaving 6 bases between them. Together with reference TRBV9 and TRBJ2-1, the CDR3 gives the full variable domain: DSGVTQTPKHLITATGQRVTLRCSPRSGDLSVYWYQQSLDQGLQFLIQYYNGEERAKGNILERFSAQQFPDLHSELNLSSLELGDSALYFCASSVAVNNEQFFGPGTRLTVL.

The CDR3 is CASRRGATGYEQYF. CDR3 coding DNA: TGTGCCAGCAGACGGGGGGCGACGGGCTACGAGCAGTACTTC. The V gene is TRBV6-1, the J gene TRBJ2-7, with D possibly TRBD2 on 7 matching bases. V lost 6 bases and J lost 3, with 15 bases in between. The CDR3 covers 14 residues. Germline V gives CDR1 MNHNS, CDR2 SASEGT.

The CDR3: CASSSRDRGREETQYF. DNA of the CDR3: TGTGCCAGCAGCAGCCGGGACAGGGGACGAGAAGAGACCCAGTACTTC. The chain combines TRBV13 with TRBJ2-5, with 10 bases matching TRBD1. Germline V gene lookup returns CDR1 PRHDT and CDR2 FYEKMQ (reference sequence). This CDR3 is 16 amino acids long. The junction had 9 bases not matched to a gene; V was cut back by 5 bases and J by 3 bases.

The CDR3 here is CASSQGLAGRGELFF. CDR3 sequence (DNA): TGCGCCAGCAGCCAAGGGTTAGCAGGGCGGGGGGAGCTGTTTTTT. The chain uses TRBV4-3 and TRBJ2-2; tentatively, D is TRBD1 (5 bases). The CDR3 has 15 residues. CDR1 is LGHNA, CDR2 YSLEER, per germline. V shed 1 base and J shed 8 bases, with 14 bases lying between them.